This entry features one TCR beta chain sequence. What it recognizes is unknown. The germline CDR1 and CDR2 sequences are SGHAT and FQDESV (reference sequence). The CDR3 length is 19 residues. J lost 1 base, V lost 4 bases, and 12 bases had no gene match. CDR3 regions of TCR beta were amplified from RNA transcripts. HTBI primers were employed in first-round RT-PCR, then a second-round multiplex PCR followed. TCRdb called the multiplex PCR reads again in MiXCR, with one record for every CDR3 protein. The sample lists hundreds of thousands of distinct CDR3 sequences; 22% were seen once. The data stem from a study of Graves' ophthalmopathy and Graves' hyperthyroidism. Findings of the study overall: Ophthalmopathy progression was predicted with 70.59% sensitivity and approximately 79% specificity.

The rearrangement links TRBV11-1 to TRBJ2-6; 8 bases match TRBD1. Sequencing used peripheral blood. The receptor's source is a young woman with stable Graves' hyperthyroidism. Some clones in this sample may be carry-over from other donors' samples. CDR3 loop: CASSSKFGTGLSGANVLTF. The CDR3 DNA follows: TGTGCCAGCAGCTCCAAGTTCGGGACAGGTTTATCTGGGGCCAACGTCCTGACTTTC.